The 20 T cell receptor beta chains presented below share a single source sample, sequenced in a study of blood T cell repertoires in COVID-19. Sequencing was performed with immunoSEQ multiplex PCR; in TCRdb, only in-frame clones are kept and a portion is missing. Here the sample spans tens of thousands of clones, about nine tenths being singletons. Sample: peripheral blood. The source is a man in his fifties or sixties with COVID-19, enrolled during active disease.

The CDR3 nucleotides are TGTGCCAGCAGCCCCGACAGGGACGAGCAGTACTTC. Amino acids: CASSPDRDEQYF. The chain carries TRBV4-2 and TRBJ2-7; 7 bases match TRBD1. With 4 bases clipped from V and 5 bases from J, the junction kept 2 bases outside the gene matches. The CDR3 is made up of 12 amino acids. The germline CDR1 and CDR2 sequences are LGHNA and YNFKEQ.

The gene calls are TRBV6-6 and TRBJ2-5; the match to TRBD1 covers 9 bases. This CDR3 is 16 amino acids long. Germline V gene sequence: CDR1 MNHNY, CDR2 SVGAGI (reference sequence). Losses at the gene ends were 5 bases for V and 3 bases for J; bases not matched to a gene: 10. CDR3 sequence reads: CASSKTQGAHEETQYF. DNA of the CDR3: TGTGCCAGCAGTAAGACACAGGGGGCGCATGAAGAGACCCAGTACTTC.

The chain carries TRBV9 and TRBJ2-5; 7 bases map to TRBD2. The V gene end was trimmed by 0 bases and the J gene end by 5 bases; junction bases not matched to a gene: 1. This CDR3 spans 13 amino acids. Germline-derived CDR1 and CDR2 are SGDLS and YYNGEE. CDR3: CASSVAGGETQYF. The CDR3 DNA is TGTGCCAGCAGCGTAGCCGGGGGGGAGACCCAGTACTTC.

The V call is TRBV18, the J call TRBJ2-2; TRBD2 matches at 10 bases. Germline trimming cut 1 base from V and 4 bases from J; bases unmatched to any gene: 3. CDR1 and CDR2 (germline): KGHSH, LQKENI. CDR3 length: 16 amino acids. The CDR3 spells CASSPRTSGSTGELFF. The CDR3 nucleotides are TGTGCCAGCTCACCACGGACTAGCGGTTCCACCGGGGAGCTGTTTTTT.

This chain links TRBV6-1 with TRBJ2-7; 8 bases line up with TRBD2. Per the germline V gene, CDR1 is MNHNS and CDR2 is SASEGT. V trimming: 1 base; J trimming: 3 bases; junction bases outside the gene matches: 8. CDR3 length equals 16 residues. The DNA for the CDR3 is TGTGCCAGCAGTGAAGGGGGGATTAGCGGGATCTACGAGCAGTACTTC. Protein sequence: CASSEGGISGIYEQYF.

CDR3 sequence: CASNRAGVGAEQFF. CDR3 nucleotide sequence: TGTGCCAGTAATCGAGCGGGAGTTGGGGCTGAGCAGTTCTTC. The chain is built from TRBV19 and TRBJ2-1, with 8 nucleotides matching TRBD2. The germline CDR1 and CDR2 sequences are LNHDA and SQIVND (reference sequence). The CDR3 totals 14 residues. V trimming: 7 bases; J trimming: 9 bases; junction bases outside the gene matches: 11. Complete variable domain (other parts from reference TRBV19 and TRBJ2-1): DGGITQSPKYLFRKEGQNVTLSCEQNLNHDAMYWYRQDPGQGLRLIYYSQIVNDFQKGDIAEGYSVSREKKESFPLTVTSAQKNPTAFYLCASNRAGVGAEQFFGPGTRLTVL.

The chain recombines TRBV10-3 with TRBJ2-7; TRBD2 is a possible D gene (6 bases). Trimming stripped 3 bases from V and 0 bases from J, with 12 bases between. This CDR3 is built from 15 residues. In germline, CDR1 is ENHRY, CDR2 SYGVKD. The CDR3 region has the DNA TGTGCCATCAGTGACCTTGCGGGGCCCTCCTACGAGCAGTACTTC. Translated, it gives CAISDLAGPSYEQYF.

This chain links TRBV24-1 with TRBJ2-5; 11 bases are a match to TRBD1. Trimming removed 1 base from V and 5 bases from J; junction bases left unmatched: 5. This CDR3 has 16 amino acids. CDR1 is KGHDR and CDR2 is SFDVKD in the germline V gene. In nucleotides, the CDR3 is TGTGCCACCAGTGATTTTAGGACAGGGGGCAGGGAGACCCAGTACTTC. Encoded protein: CATSDFRTGGRETQYF.

The V and J genes are TRBV24-1 and TRBJ2-1, with 7 bases fitting TRBD1. The V segment lost 3 bases and the J segment 10 bases; nucleotides outside the gene matches: 5. The CDR3 has 13 residues. Germline CDR1 is KGHDR and CDR2 is SFDVKD. CDR3 sequence reads: CATSDTTGVEQFF. The CDR3 bases are TGTGCCACCAGTGATACAACAGGGGTAGAGCAGTTCTTC.

V and J are TRBV18 and TRBJ2-2; 8 positions agree with TRBD1. The V gene's germline CDR1 is KGHSH and CDR2 LQKENI. This CDR3 region has 14 residues. V was clipped by 5 bases and J by 4 bases; unmatched bases: 3. The CDR3 here is CASSAQGVTGELFF. The CDR3 bases are TGTGCCAGCTCAGCACAGGGGGTCACCGGGGAGCTGTTTTTT.

This chain connects TRBV24-1 to TRBJ2-1, with D tentatively TRBD2 (6 bases). The V and J ends lost 3 bases and 8 bases respectively, with 16 bases between them. CDR3 length: 15 residues. Germline CDR1 is KGHDR and CDR2 is SFDVKD. The CDR3 DNA reads as TGTGCCACCAGTGATCTCGGGAGTGGAGTCGATGAGCAGTTCTTC. Protein product: CATSDLGSGVDEQFF.

The rearrangement joins TRBV5-4 to TRBJ1-2, with 7 bases aligning to TRBD1. Germline CDR1 and CDR2: SGHNT and YYREEE (reference sequence). With V trimmed by 3 bases and J by 0 bases, 5 bases remained unmatched. The CDR3 sequence is 15 residues long. The CDR3: CASSYGTASNYGYTF. Written as DNA, the CDR3 is TGTGCCAGCAGCTATGGGACAGCCTCTAACTATGGCTACACCTTC.

Points on this clone: One end of the junction does not line up with germline, which may come from a read error. The CDR3 loop is CAWRIAGGRSEAFF. For the CDR3, the DNA is TGTGCCTGGAGGATAGCGGGGGGCCGCTCTGAGGCTTTCTTT. The chain recombines TRBV30 with TRBJ1-1, with D perhaps TRBD1 (6 bases). CDR3 length equals 14 residues. CDR1 and CDR2 (germline): GTSNPN, SVGIG (reference sequence).

This clone has a single count. The chain's CDR3 is CASMFSGYYNEQFF. The CDR3 bases are TGTGCCAGTATGTTTAGCGGTTACTACAATGAGCAGTTCTTC. This sequence joins TRBV19 and TRBJ2-1; perhaps TRBD2 as D (6 bases). V gave up 7 bases and J gave up 3 bases, with 13 bases separating them. CDR1 is LNHDA, CDR2 SQIVND, per germline (reference sequence). The CDR3 contains 14 residues. The complete variable domain, with remaining parts taken from reference TRBV19 and TRBJ2-1, reads DGGITQSPKYLFRKEGQNVTLSCEQNLNHDAMYWYRQDPGQGLRLIYYSQIVNDFQKGDIAEGYSVSREKKESFPLTVTSAQKNPTAFYLCASMFSGYYNEQFFGPGTRLTVL.

The chain recombines TRBV6-5 with TRBJ2-3; D is undetermined. Per germline, CDR1 MNHEY and CDR2 SVGAGI. The CDR3 is 13 amino acids. The V end was cut by 11 bases, the J end by 1 base, with 13 bases between. DNA of the CDR3: TGTGCCGGATCCGGGTGGGGCACAGATACGCAGTATTTT. The encoded protein is CAGSGWGTDTQYF.

This chain links TRBV5-1 with TRBJ2-6; D is unresolved. Trimming took 6 bases from V and 0 from J, leaving 7 bases between them. CDR3 size: 14 residues. CDR1 is SGHRS and CDR2 is YFSETQ in the germline V gene. The CDR3 nucleotides read TGCGCCAGCACCCTTTACTCTGGGGCCAACGTCCTGACTTTC. It yields the protein CASTLYSGANVLTF.

This clone has a single count. This chain connects TRBV6-5 to TRBJ2-7, with TRBD1 identical over 11 bases. The CDR3 has 14 residues. Germline V lookup: CDR1 MNHEY, CDR2 SVGAGI. The J segment lost 1 base and the V segment lost 6 bases, leaving 2 bases of the junction unmatched. In DNA form, the CDR3 reads TGTGCCAGCAGCGGGACAGGGGGATCCTACGAGCAGTACTTC. Amino acids: CASSGTGGSYEQYF.

The genes are TRBV5-1 and TRBJ1-4; D is unclear. The CDR3 length is 13 residues. V dropped 1 base and J dropped 4 bases, with 5 bases sitting between them. The germline CDR1 and CDR2 sequences are SGHRS and YFSETQ. For the CDR3, the DNA is TGCGCCAGCAGCTTGAACAGTAATGAAAAACTGTTTTTT. It is translated as CASSLNSNEKLFF.

This clone came up once. The chain joins TRBV5-4 to TRBJ2-2; tentatively, D is TRBD1 (6 bases). Germline V lookup: CDR1 SGHNT, CDR2 YYREEE (reference sequence). V shed 4 bases and J shed 4 bases, with 8 bases lying between them. The CDR3 contains 13 residues. The CDR3 region is CASSTDSTGELFF. The CDR3 region has the DNA TGTGCCAGCAGCACGGACAGCACCGGGGAGCTGTTTTTT.

The V call is TRBV6-1, the J call TRBJ2-1; D possibly corresponds to TRBD2 (5 bases). Trimming stripped 3 bases from V and 6 bases from J, with 12 bases between. Germline CDR1 is MNHNS and CDR2 is SASEGT. The CDR3 is 14 amino acids. This chain's CDR3 is CASSELGRGNEQFF. The DNA of the CDR3 is TGTGCCAGCAGTGAGCTTGGGAGAGGCAATGAGCAGTTCTTC.